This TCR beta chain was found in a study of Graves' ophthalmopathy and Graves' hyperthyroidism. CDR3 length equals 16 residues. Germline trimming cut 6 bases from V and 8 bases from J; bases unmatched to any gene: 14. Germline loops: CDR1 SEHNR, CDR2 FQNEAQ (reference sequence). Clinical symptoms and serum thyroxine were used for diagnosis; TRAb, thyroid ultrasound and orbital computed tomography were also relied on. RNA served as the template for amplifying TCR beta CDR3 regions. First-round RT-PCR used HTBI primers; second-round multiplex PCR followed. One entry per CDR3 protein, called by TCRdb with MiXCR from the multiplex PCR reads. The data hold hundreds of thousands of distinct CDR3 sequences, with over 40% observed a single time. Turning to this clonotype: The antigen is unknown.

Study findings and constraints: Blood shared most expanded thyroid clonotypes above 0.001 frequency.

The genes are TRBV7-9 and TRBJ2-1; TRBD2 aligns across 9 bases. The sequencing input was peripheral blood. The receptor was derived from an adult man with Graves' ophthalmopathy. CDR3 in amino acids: CASSYGRLAGFDEQFF. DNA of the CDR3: TGTGCCAGCAGTTACGGTCGGCTAGCGGGGTTTGATGAGCAGTTCTTC.